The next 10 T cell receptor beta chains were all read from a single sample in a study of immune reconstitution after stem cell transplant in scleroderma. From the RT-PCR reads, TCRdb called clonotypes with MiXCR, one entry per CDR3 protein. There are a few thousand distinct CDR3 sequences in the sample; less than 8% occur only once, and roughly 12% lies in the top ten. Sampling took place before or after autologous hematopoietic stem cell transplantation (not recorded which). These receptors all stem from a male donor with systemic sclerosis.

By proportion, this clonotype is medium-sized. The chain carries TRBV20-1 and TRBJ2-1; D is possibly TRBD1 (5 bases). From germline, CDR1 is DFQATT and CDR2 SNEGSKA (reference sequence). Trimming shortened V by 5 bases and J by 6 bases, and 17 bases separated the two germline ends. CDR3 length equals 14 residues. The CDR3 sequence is CSAPRGIALNEQFF. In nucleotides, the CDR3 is TGCAGTGCTCCAAGGGGAATAGCCCTCAATGAGCAGTTCTTC.

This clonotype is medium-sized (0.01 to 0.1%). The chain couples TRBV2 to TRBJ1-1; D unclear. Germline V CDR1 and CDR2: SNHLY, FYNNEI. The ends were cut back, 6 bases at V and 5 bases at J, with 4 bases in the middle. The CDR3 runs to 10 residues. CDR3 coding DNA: TGTGCCAGCAGGACTACTGAAGCTTTCTTT. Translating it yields CASRTTEAFF.

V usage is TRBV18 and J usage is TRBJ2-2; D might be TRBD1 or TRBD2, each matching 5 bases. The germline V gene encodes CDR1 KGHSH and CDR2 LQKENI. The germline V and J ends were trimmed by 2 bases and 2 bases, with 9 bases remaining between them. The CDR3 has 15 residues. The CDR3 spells CASSPGTENTGELFF. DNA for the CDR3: TGTGCCAGCTCACCAGGGACCGAAAACACCGGGGAGCTGTTTTTT. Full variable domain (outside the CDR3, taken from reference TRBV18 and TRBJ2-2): NAGVMQNPRHLVRRRGQEARLRCSPMKGHSHVYWYRQLPEEGLKFMVYLQKENIIDESGMPKERFSAEFPKEGPSILRIQQVVRGDSAAYFCASSPGTENTGELFFGEGSRLTVL.

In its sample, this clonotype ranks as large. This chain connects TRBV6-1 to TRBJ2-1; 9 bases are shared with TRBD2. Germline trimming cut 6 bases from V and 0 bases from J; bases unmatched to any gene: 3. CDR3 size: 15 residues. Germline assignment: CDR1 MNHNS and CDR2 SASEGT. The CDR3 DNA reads TGTGCCAGCAGCCTAGCGGGGAGCTCCTACAATGAGCAGTTCTTC. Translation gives CASSLAGSSYNEQFF.

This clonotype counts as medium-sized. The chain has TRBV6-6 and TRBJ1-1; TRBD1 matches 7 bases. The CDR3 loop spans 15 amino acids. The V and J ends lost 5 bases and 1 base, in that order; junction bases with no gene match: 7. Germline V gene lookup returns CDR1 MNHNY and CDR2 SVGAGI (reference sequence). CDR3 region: CASSNRQGRNTEAFF. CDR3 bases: TGTGCCAGCAGTAACCGACAGGGACGGAACACTGAAGCTTTCTTT.

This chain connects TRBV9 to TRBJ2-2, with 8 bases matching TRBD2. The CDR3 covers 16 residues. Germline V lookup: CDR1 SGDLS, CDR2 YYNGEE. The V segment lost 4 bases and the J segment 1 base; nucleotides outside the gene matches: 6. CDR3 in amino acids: CASSPLLAGNTGELFF. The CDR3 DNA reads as TGTGCCAGCAGCCCCCTCCTAGCGGGGAACACCGGGGAGCTGTTTTTT.

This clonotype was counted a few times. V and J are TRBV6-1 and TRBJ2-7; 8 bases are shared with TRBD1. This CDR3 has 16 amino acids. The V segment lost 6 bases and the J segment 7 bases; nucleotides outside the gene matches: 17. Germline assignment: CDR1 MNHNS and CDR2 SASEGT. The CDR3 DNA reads TGTGCCAGCAGGAGGGCCCGGGACAGGCATTTGAGAGAGCAGTACTTC. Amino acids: CASRRARDRHLREQYF.

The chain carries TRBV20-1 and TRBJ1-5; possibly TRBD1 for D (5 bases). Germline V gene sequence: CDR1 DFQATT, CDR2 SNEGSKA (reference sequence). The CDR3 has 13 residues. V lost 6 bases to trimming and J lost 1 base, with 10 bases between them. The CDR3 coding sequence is TGCAGTGCCACAGGAGGCAGCAATCAGCCCCAGCATTTT. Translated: CSATGGSNQPQHF.

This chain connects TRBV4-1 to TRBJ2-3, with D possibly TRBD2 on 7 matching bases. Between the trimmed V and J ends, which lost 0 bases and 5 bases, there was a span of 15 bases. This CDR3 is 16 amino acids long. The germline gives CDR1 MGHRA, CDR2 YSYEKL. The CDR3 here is CASSQEERGGQDTQYF. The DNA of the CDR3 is TGCGCCAGCAGCCAAGAGGAGAGGGGGGGCCAAGATACGCAGTATTTT.

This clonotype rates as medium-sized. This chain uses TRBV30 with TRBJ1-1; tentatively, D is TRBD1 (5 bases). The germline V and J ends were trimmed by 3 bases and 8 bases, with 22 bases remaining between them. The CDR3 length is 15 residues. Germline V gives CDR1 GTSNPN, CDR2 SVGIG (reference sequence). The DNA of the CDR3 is TGTGCCTGGAGGGGGGACGCCGGGGGATTACGCGAAGCTTTCTTT. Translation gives CAWRGDAGGLREAFF. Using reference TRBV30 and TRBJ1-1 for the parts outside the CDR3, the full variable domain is SQTIHQWPATLVQPVGSPLSLECTVEGTSNPNLYWYRQAAGRGLQLLFYSVGIGQISSEVPQNLSASRPQDRQFILSSKKLLLSDSGFYLCAWRGDAGGLREAFFGQGTRLTVV.